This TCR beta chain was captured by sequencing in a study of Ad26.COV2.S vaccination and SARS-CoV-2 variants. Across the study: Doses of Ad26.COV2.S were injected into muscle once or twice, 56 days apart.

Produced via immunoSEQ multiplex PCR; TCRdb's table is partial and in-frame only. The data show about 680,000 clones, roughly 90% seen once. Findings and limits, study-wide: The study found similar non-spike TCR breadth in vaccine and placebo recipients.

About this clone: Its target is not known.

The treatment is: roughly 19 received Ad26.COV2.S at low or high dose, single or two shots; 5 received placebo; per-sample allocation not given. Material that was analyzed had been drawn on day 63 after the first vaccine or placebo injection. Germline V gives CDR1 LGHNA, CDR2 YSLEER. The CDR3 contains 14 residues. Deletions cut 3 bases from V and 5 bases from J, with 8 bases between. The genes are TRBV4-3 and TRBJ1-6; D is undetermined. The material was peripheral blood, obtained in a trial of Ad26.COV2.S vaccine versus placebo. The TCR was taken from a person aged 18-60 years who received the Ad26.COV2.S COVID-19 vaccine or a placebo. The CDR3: CASSQAYNNSPLHF. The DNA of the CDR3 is TGCGCCAGCAGCCAGGCCTACAATAATTCACCCCTCCACTTT.